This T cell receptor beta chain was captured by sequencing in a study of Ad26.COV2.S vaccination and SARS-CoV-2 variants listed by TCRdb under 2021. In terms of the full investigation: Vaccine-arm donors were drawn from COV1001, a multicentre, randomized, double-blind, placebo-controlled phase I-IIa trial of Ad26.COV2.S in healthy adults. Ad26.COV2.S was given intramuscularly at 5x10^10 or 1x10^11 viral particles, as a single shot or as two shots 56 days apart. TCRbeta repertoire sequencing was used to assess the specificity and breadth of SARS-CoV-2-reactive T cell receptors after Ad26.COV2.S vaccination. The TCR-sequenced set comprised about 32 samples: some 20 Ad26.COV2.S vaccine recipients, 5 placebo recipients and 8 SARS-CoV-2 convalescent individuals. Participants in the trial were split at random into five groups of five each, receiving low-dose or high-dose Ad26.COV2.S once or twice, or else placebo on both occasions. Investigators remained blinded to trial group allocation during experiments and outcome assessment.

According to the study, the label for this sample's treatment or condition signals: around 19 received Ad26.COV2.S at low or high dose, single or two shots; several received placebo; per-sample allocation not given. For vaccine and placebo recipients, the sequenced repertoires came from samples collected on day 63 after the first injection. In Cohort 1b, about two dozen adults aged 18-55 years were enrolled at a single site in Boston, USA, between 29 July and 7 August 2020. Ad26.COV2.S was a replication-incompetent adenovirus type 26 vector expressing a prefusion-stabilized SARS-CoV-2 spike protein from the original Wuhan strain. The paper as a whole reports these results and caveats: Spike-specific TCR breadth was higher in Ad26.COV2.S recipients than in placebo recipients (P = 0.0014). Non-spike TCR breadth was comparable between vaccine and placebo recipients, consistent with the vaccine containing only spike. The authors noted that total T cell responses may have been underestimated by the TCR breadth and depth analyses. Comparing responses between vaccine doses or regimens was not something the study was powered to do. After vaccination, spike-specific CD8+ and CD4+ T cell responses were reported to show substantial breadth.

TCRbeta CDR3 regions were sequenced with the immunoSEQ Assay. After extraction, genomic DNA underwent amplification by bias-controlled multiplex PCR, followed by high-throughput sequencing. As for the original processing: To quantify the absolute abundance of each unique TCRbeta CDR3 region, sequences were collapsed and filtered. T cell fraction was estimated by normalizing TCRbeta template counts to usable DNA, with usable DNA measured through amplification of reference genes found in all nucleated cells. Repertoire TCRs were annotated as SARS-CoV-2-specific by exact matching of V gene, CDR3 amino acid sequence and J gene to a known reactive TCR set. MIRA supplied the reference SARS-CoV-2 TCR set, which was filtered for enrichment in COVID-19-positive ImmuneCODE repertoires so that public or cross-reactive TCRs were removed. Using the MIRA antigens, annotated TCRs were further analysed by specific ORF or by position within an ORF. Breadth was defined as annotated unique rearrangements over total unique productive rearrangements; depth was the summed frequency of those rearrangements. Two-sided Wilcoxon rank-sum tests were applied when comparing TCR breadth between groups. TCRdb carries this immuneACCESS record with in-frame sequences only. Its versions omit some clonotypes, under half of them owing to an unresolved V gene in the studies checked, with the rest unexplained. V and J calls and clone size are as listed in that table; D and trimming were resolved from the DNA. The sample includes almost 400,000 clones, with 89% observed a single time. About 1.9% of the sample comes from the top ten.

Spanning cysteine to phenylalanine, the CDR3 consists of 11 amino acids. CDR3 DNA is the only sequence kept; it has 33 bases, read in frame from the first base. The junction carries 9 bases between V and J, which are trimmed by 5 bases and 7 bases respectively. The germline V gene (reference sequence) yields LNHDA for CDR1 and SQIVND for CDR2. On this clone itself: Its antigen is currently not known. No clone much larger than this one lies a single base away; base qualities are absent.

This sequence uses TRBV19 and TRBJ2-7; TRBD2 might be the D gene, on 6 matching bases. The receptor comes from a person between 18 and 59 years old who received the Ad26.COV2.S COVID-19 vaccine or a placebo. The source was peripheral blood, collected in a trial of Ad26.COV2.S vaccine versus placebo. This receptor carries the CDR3 CASSEGGEQYF. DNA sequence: TGTGCCAGTAGTGAGGGAGGTGAGCAGTACTTC.